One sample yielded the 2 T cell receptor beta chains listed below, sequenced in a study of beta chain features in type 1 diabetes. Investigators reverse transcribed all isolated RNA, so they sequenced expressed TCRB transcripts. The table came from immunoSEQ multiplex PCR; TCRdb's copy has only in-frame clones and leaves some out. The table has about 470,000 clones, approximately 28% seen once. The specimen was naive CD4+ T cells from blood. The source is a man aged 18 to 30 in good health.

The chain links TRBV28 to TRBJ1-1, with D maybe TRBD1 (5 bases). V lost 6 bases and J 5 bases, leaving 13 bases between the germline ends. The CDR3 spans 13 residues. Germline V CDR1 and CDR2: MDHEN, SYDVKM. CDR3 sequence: CASSYQGRTEAFF. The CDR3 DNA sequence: TGTGCCAGCAGCTACCAGGGAAGGACTGAAGCTTTCTTT.

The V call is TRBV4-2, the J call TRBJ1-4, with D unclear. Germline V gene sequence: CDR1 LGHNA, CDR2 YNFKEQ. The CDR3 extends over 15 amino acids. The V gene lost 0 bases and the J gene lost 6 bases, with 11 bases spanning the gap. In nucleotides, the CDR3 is TGTGCCAGCAGCCAAGAAGAAGGGAGGGATGAAAAACTGTTTTTT. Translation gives CASSQEEGRDEKLFF.